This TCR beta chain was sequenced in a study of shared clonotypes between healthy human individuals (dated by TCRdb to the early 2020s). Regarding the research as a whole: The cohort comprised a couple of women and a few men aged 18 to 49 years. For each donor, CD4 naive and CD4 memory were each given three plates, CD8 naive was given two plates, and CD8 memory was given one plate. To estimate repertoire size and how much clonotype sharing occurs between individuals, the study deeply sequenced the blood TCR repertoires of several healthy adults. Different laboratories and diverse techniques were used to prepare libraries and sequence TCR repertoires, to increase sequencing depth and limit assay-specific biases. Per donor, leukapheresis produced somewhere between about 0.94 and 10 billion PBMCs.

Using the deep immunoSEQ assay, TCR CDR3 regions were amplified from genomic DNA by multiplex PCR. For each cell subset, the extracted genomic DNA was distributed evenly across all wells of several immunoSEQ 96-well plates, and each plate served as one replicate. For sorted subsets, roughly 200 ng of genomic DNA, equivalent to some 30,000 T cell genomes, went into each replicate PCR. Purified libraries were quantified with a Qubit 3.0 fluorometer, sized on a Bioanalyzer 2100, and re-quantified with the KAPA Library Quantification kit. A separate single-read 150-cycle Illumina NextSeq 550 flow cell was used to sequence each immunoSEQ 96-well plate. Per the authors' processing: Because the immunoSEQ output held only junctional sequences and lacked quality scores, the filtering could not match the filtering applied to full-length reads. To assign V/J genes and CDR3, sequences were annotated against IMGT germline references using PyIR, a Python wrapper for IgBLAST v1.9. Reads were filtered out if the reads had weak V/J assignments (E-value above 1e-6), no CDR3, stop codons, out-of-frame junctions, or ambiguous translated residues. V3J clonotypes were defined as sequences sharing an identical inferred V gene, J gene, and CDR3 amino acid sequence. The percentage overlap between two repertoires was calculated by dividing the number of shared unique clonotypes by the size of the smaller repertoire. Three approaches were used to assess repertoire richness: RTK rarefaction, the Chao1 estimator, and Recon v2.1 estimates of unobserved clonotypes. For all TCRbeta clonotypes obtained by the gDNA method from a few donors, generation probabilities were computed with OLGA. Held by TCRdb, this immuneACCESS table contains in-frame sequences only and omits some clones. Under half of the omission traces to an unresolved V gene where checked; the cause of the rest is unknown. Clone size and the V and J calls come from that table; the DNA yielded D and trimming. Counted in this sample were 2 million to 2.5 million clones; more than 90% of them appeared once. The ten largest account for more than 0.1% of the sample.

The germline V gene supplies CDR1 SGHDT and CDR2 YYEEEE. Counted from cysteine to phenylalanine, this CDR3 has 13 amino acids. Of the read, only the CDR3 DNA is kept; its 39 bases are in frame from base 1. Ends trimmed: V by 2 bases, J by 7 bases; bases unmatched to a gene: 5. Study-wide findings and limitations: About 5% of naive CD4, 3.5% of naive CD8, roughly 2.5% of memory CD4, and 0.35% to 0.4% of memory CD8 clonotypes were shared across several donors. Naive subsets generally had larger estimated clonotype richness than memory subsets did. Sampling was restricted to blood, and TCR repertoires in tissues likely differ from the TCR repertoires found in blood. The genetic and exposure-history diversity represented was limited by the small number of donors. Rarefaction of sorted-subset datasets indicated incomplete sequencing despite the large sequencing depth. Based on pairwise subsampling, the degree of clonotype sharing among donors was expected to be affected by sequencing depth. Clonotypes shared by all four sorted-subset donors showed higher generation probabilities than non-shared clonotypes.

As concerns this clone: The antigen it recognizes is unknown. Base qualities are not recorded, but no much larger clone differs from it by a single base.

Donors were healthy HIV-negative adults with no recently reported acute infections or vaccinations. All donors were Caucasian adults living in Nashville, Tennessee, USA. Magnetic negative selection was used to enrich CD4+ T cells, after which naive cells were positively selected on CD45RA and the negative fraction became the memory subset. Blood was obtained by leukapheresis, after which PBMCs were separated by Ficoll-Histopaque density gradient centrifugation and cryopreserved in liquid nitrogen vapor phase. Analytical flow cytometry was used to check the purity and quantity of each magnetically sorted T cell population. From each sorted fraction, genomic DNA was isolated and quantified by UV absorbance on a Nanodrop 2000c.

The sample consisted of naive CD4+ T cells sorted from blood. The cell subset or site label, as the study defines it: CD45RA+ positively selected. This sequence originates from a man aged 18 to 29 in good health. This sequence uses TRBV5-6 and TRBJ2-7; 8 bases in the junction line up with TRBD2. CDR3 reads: CASSFGTREEQYF. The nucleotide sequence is TGTGCCAGCAGCTTCGGGACTAGGGAAGAGCAGTACTTC. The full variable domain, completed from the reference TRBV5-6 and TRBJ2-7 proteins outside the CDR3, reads DAGVTQSPTHLIKTRGQQVTLRCSPKSGHDTVSWYQQALGQGPQFIFQYYEEEERQRGNFPDRFSGHQFPNYSSELNVNALLLGDSALYLCASSFGTREEQYFGPGTRLTVT.